Below are 13 T cell receptor beta chains sequenced from a single sample in a study of T-cell memory formation after mild COVID-19. MiXCR, applied by TCRdb to the 5' RACE reads, yields one record per CDR3 protein. The sample has some 290,000 distinct CDR3 sequences; about 16% are singletons. Sequencing was carried out using PBMCs or a T cell subset sorted from them (not recorded which). The receptors were sampled from a man aged 18 to 30 who had mild COVID-19 (a few samples of this study predate the infection). Cell type and time point are not known.

This chain uses TRBV4-3 with TRBJ2-1; D is possibly TRBD1 (6 bases). The CDR3 has 18 amino acids. The germline V and J ends were trimmed by 2 bases and 3 bases, with 20 bases remaining between them. Per germline, CDR1 LGHNA and CDR2 YSLEER. CDR3 coding DNA: TGCGCCAGCAGCCAATCCGGTGGGGGCGGAGGATACTACAATGAGCAGTTCTTC. Translating gives CASSQSGGGGGYYNEQFF.

This clonotype was seen a few times. The chain carries TRBV5-1 and TRBJ2-2; D is ambiguous. Germline V CDR1 and CDR2: SGHRS, YFSETQ. CDR3 size: 16 residues. V lost 0 bases and J 0 bases, leaving 9 bases between the germline ends. This CDR3 reads CASSLARATNTGELFF. The DNA for the CDR3 is TGCGCCAGCAGCTTGGCTCGGGCAACGAACACCGGGGAGCTGTTTTTT.

This clonotype was counted ten times or more. CDR3: CASSLRYTDRSYTF. The CDR3 DNA reads TGTGCCAGCAGCTTACGGTATACAGATAGGAGCTACACCTTC. The chain uses TRBV7-2 and TRBJ1-2; D is uncertain. With 2 bases removed from V and 9 bases from J, the gap between germline ends came to 16 bases. The CDR3 runs 14 residues. Germline CDR1 and CDR2: SGHTA and FQGNSA.

This chain connects TRBV12-3 or TRBV12-4 to TRBJ1-1; tentative D call: TRBD1 (6 bases). The CDR3 loop spans 14 amino acids. The germline V and J ends were trimmed by 1 base and 5 bases, with 11 bases remaining between them. The DNA of the CDR3 is TGTGCCAGCAGTTTAGGTGGGACATTGACTGAAGCTTTCTTT. It translates to CASSLGGTLTEAFF.

This chain connects TRBV6-5 to TRBJ1-2, with D tentatively TRBD1 (5 bases). This CDR3 comprises 11 residues. CDR1 is MNHEY, CDR2 SVGAGI, per germline. V dropped 9 bases and J dropped 7 bases, with 12 bases sitting between them. CDR3 residues: CASRGSPGYTF. The CDR3 nucleotides are TGTGCCAGTCGGGGGAGTCCTGGCTACACCTTC.

This clonotype was observed many times. The CDR3 region is CASSPPSGKTQYF. CDR3 in DNA: TGTGCCAGCAGCCCTCCAAGTGGAAAGACCCAGTACTTC. The chain is built from TRBV7-2 and TRBJ2-5; D is uncertain. The germline gives CDR1 SGHTA, CDR2 FQGNSA. The CDR3 has 13 amino acids. Trimming removed 5 bases from V and 6 bases from J, with 13 bases in between.

In this sample, this clonotype turned up a few times. The chain employs TRBV6-2 or TRBV6-3 and TRBJ1-1; D gene uncertain. With 5 bases removed from V and 1 base from J, the gap between germline ends came to 11 bases. The V gene's germline CDR1 is MNHEY and CDR2 SVGEGT. This CDR3 is 14 amino acids long. The CDR3 region has the DNA TGTGCCAGCAGTCGCCCAACTGGGAACACTGAAGCTTTCTTT. Its protein is CASSRPTGNTEAFF.

The DNA of the CDR3 is TGCGCCAGCAGCTTGGGGGCGGGAGAGGGCTCCGCTTTCTTT. It is translated as CASSLGAGEGSAFF. The chain has TRBV5-1 and TRBJ1-1; D is unresolved. The CDR3 totals 14 residues. Trimming removed 0 bases at V and 11 bases at J, with 17 bases between. In germline, CDR1 is SGHRS, CDR2 YFSETQ.

This clonotype was observed at least ten times. The gene calls are TRBV4-1 and TRBJ2-1; D ambiguous. The CDR3 extends over 15 amino acids. Trimming left V 4 bases short and J 4 bases short, with 14 bases between. Germline CDR1 is MGHRA and CDR2 is YSYEKL. The CDR3 spells CASSPEYRNYNEQFF. The CDR3 DNA reads as TGCGCCAGCAGCCCTGAGTACAGAAATTACAATGAGCAGTTCTTC.

The chain combines TRBV25-1 with TRBJ2-7; 7 bases agree with TRBD2. V lost 5 bases to trimming and J lost 2 bases; unmatched junction nucleotides: 9. CDR1 is MGHDK, CDR2 SYGVNS, per germline. This CDR3 contains 15 residues. The CDR3 DNA follows: TGTGCCAGCAGTCCGTTTTCGGGAGGCACCTACGAGCAGTACTTC. Amino acids: CASSPFSGGTYEQYF.

This clonotype has a handful of counts. The rearrangement links TRBV6-2 or TRBV6-3 to TRBJ2-3; 10 bases line up with TRBD2. From germline, CDR1 is MNHEY and CDR2 SVGEGT. CDR3 length: 17 amino acids. Trimming removed 6 bases from V and 0 bases from J; junction bases left unmatched: 9. The CDR3: CASSATSGFSSTDTQYF. DNA for the CDR3: TGTGCCAGCAGCGCGACTAGCGGGTTCTCTAGCACAGATACGCAGTATTTT.

This clonotype occurred many times. The chain links TRBV12-3 or TRBV12-4 to TRBJ2-7, with 9 bases matching TRBD1. The CDR3 has 14 amino acids. J lost 3 bases, V lost 2 bases, and 2 bases had no gene match. This CDR3 is CASSLPGQGYEQYF. The DNA of the CDR3 is TGTGCCAGCAGTTTACCGGGACAGGGCTACGAGCAGTACTTC.

The chain couples TRBV7-3 to TRBJ2-3; a weak D match, TRBD2 (7 bases). The CDR3 extends over 15 amino acids. V dropped 2 bases and J dropped 5 bases, with 14 bases sitting between them. Germline V lookup: CDR1 SGHTA, CDR2 FQGTGA. The CDR3: CASSLLGGPGDTQYF. The DNA of the CDR3 is TGTGCCAGCAGCTTATTGGGGGGGCCTGGAGATACGCAGTATTTT.